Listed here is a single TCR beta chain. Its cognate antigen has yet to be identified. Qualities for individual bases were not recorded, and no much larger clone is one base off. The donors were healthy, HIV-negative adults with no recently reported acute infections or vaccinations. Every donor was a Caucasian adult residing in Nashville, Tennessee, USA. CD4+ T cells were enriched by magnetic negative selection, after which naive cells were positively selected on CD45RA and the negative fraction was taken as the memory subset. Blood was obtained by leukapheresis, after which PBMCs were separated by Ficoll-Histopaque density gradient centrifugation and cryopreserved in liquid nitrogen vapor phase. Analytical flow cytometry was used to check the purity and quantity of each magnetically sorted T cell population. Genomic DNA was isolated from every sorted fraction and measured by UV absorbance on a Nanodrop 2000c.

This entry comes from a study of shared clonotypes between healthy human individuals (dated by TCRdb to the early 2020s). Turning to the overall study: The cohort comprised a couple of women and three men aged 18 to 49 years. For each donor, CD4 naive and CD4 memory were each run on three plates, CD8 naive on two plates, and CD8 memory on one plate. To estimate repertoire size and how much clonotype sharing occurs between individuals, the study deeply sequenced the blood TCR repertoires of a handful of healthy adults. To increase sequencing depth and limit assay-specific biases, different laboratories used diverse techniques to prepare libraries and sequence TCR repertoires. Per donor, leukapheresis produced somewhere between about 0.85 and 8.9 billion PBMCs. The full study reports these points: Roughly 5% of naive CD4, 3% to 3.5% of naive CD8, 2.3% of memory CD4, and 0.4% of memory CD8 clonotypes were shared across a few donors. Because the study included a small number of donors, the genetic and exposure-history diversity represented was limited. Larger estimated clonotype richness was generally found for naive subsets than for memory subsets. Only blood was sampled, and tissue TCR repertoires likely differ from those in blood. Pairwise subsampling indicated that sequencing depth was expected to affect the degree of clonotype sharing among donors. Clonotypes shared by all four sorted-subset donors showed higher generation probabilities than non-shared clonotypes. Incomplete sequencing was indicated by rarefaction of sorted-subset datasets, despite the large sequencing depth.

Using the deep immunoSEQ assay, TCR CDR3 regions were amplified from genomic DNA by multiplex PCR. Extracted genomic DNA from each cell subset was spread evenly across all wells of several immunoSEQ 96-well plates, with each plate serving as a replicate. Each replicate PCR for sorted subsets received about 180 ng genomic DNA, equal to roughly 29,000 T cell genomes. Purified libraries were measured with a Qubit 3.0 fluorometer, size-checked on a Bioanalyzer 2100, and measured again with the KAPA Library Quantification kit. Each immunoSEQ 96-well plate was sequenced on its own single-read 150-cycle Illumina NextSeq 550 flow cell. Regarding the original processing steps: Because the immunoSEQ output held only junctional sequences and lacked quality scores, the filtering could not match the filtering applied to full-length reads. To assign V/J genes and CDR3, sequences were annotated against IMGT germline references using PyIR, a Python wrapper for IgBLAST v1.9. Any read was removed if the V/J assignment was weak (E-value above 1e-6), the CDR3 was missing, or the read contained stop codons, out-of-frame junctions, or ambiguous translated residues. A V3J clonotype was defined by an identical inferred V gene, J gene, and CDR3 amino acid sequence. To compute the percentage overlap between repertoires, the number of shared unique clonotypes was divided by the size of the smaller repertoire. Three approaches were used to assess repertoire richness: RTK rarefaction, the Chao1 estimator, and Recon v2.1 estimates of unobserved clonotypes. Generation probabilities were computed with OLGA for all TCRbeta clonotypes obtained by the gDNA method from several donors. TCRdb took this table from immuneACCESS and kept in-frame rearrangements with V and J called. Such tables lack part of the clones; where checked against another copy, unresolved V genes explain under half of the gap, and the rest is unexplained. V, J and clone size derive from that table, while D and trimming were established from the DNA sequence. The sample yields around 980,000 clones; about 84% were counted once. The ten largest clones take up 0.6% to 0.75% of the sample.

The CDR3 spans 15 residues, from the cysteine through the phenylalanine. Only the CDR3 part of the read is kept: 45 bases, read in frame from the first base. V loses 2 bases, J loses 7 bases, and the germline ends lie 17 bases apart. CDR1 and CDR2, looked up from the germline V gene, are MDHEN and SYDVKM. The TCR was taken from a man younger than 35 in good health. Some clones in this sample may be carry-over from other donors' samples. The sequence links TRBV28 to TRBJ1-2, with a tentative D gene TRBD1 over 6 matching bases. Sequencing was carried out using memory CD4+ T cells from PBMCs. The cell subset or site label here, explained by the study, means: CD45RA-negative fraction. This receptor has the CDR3 CASSLPGKQGSGYTF. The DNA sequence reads TGTGCCAGCAGTTTACCAGGGAAACAGGGATCTGGCTACACCTTC.